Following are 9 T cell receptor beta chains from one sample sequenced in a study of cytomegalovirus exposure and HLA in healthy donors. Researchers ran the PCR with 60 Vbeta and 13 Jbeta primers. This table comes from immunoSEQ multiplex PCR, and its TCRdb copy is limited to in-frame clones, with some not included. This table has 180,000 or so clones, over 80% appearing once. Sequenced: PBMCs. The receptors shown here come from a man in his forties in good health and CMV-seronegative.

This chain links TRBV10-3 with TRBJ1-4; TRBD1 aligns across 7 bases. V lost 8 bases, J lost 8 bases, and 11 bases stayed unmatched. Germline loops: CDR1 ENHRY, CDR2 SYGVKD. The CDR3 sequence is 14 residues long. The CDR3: CAIAQGGGGEKLFF. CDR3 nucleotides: TGTGCCATCGCCCAGGGGGGCGGAGGGGAAAAACTGTTTTTT.

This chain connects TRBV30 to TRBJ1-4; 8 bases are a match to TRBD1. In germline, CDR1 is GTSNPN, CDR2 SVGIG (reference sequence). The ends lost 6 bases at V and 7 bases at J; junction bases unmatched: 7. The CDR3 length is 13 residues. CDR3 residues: CACRQGAREKLFF. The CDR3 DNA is TGTGCCTGCAGGCAGGGGGCGCGTGAAAAACTGTTTTTT.

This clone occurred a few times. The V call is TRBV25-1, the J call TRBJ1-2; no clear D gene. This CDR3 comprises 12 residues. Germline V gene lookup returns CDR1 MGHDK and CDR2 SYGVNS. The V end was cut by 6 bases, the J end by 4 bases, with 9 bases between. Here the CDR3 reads CASRGRVYGYTF. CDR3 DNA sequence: TGTGCCAGCAGGGGTCGGGTCTATGGCTACACCTTC.

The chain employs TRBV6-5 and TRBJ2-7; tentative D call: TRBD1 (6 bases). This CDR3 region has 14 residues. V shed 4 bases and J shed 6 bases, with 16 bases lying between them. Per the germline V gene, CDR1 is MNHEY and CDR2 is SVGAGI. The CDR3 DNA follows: TGTGCCAGCAGTTTACAGGGCAGCTTACGCGAGCAGTACTTC. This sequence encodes CASSLQGSLREQYF.

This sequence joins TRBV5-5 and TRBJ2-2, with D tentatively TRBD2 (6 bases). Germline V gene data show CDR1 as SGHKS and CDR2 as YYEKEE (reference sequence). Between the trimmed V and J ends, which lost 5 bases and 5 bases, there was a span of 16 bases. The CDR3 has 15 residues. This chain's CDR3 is CASRKGRGETGELFF. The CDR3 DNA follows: TGTGCCAGCAGGAAGGGGCGGGGAGAAACCGGGGAGCTGTTTTTT.

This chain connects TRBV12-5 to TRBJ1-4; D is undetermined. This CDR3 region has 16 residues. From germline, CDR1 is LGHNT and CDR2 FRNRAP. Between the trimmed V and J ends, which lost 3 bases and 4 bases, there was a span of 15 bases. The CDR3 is CASGFPSGKLNEKLFF. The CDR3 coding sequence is TGTGCTAGTGGTTTTCCCTCGGGTAAACTTAATGAAAAACTGTTTTTT.

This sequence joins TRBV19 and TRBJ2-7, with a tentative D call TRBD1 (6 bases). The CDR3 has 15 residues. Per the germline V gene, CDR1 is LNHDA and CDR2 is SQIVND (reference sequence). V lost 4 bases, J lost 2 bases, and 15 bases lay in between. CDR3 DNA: TGTGCCAGTAGTAAATTCACCCCAGGGGCCTACGAGCAGTACTTC. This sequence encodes CASSKFTPGAYEQYF.

This chain's CDR3 is CASCGVGQGAWNTEAFF. The CDR3 region has the DNA TGTGCCAGCTGCGGCGTTGGACAGGGGGCTTGGAACACTGAAGCTTTCTTT. The chain is built from TRBV28 and TRBJ1-1; 11 bases line up with TRBD1. The CDR3 sequence is 17 residues long. Trimming removed 8 bases from V and 1 base from J; junction bases left unmatched: 12. Germline values: CDR1 MDHEN, CDR2 SYDVKM.

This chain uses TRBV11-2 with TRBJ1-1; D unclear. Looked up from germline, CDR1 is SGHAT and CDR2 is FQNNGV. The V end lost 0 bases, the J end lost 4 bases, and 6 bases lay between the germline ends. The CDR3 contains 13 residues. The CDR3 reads CASSLESGTEAFF. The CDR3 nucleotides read TGTGCCAGCAGCTTAGAGTCGGGCACTGAAGCTTTCTTT.